This is a list of T cell receptor beta chains from one sample in a study of blood T cell repertoires in COVID-19. Profiling relied on immunoSEQ multiplex PCR, and the TCRdb table lists in-frame clones only, not all of them. Found here are approximately 100,000 clones, nearly 85% of them singletons; the top ten hold 5.5% to 8.5%. Sequences were obtained from peripheral blood. Receptors were obtained from a woman between 50 and 59 years old with acute or convalescent COVID-19. CDR3s include the opening cysteine and the closing phenylalanine or tryptophan. A D gene is named only where the DNA matches it firmly. Only part of the rows carry a size: once, few, many, or a class if the clone is expanded.

d_gene: .; abundance: .; v_gene: TRBV12-3/TRBV12-4; j_gene: TRBJ1-2; CDR3aa: CASSPRGIGYTF; CDR3nt: TGTGCCAGCAGCCCCAGAGGAATTGGCTACACCTTC
d_gene: TRBD1; abundance: .; v_gene: TRBV6-5; j_gene: TRBJ1-2; CDR3aa: CASSIHGQGYGYTF; CDR3nt: TGTGCCAGCAGTATACATGGACAGGGGTATGGCTACACCTTC
d_gene: TRBD2; abundance: .; v_gene: TRBV5-4; j_gene: TRBJ2-7; CDR3aa: CASSSQTSTSYEQYF; CDR3nt: TGTGCCAGCAGCTCCCAGACTAGCACCTCCTACGAGCAGTACTTC
d_gene: .; abundance: few; v_gene: TRBV11-2; j_gene: TRBJ1-1; CDR3aa: CASSYIQGLGTEAFF; CDR3nt: TGTGCCAGCAGCTACATACAGGGCTTGGGCACTGAAGCTTTCTTT
d_gene: .; abundance: .; v_gene: TRBV6-5; j_gene: TRBJ2-3; CDR3aa: CASRVGGVSDTQYF; CDR3nt: TGTGCCAGCAGGGTAGGAGGAGTCAGCGATACGCAGTATTTT
d_gene: .; abundance: .; v_gene: TRBV19; j_gene: TRBJ1-3; CDR3aa: CASKTGSSGNTIYF; CDR3nt: TGTGCCAGTAAAACAGGGAGCTCTGGAAACACCATATATTTT
d_gene: TRBD1; abundance: .; v_gene: TRBV30; j_gene: TRBJ2-2; CDR3aa: CAFPGGTGELFF; CDR3nt: TGTGCCTTCCCAGGGGGAACCGGGGAGCTGTTTTTT
d_gene: .; abundance: .; v_gene: TRBV19; j_gene: TRBJ1-5; CDR3aa: CASSMEGRGQPQHF; CDR3nt: TGTGCCAGTAGTATGGAGGGTAGGGGTCAGCCCCAGCATTTT
d_gene: .; abundance: few; v_gene: TRBV10-2; j_gene: TRBJ1-5; CDR3aa: CASSDTAQGQPQHF; CDR3nt: TGCGCCAGCAGTGATACGGCTCAGGGTCAGCCCCAGCATTTT
d_gene: .; abundance: .; v_gene: TRBV6-5; j_gene: TRBJ1-2; CDR3aa: CASISNGEGRYGYTF; CDR3nt: TGTGCCAGCATTTCCAATGGGGAGGGTCGATATGGCTACACCTTC
d_gene: TRBD1; abundance: .; v_gene: TRBV7-8; j_gene: TRBJ1-2; CDR3aa: CASSPTGGWYGYTF; CDR3nt: TGTGCCAGCAGCCCGACAGGGGGGTGGTATGGCTACACCTTC
d_gene: TRBD1; abundance: .; v_gene: TRBV6-6; j_gene: TRBJ1-5; CDR3aa: CASSYPTGGLNQPQHF; CDR3nt: TGTGCCAGCAGTTACCCGACAGGGGGTCTCAATCAGCCCCAGCATTTT
d_gene: .; abundance: .; v_gene: TRBV5-1; j_gene: TRBJ1-4; CDR3aa: CASSLGGTGEKLFF; CDR3nt: TGCGCCAGCAGCTTGGGGGGTACAGGGGAAAAACTGTTTTTT
d_gene: .; abundance: once; v_gene: TRBV6-4; j_gene: TRBJ1-5; CDR3aa: CASSDSSRDTWGQPQHF; CDR3nt: TGTGCCAGCAGTGACTCGAGTCGGGACACCTGGGGACAGCCCCAGCATTTT
d_gene: TRBD2; abundance: .; v_gene: TRBV9; j_gene: TRBJ2-7; CDR3aa: CASSATATSSEQYF; CDR3nt: TGTGCCAGCAGCGCAACCGCGACTAGCAGTGAGCAGTACTTC
d_gene: .; abundance: .; v_gene: TRBV7-9; j_gene: TRBJ2-6; CDR3aa: CASSLSGGPGANVLTF; CDR3nt: TGTGCCAGCAGCTTATCAGGTGGTCCTGGGGCCAACGTCCTGACTTTC
d_gene: TRBD1; abundance: .; v_gene: TRBV24-1; j_gene: TRBJ2-3; CDR3aa: CATSDSQGAGDTQYF; CDR3nt: TGTGCCACCAGTGATTCACAGGGGGCAGGAGATACGCAGTATTTT
d_gene: .; abundance: .; v_gene: TRBV30; j_gene: TRBJ1-3; CDR3aa: CAWSRQWNTIYF; CDR3nt: TGTGCCTGGAGTAGACAGTGGAACACCATATATTTT
d_gene: TRBD1; abundance: .; v_gene: TRBV28; j_gene: TRBJ1-6; CDR3aa: CASSFGQANNSPLHF; CDR3nt: TGTGCCAGCAGTTTCGGACAGGCTAATAATTCACCCCTCCACTTT
d_gene: .; abundance: .; v_gene: TRBV9; j_gene: TRBJ1-1; CDR3aa: CASSPRGGMNTEAFF; CDR3nt: TGTGCCAGCAGCCCCAGAGGAGGCATGAACACTGAAGCTTTCTTT
d_gene: TRBD2; abundance: .; v_gene: TRBV3-1/TRBV3-2; j_gene: TRBJ2-3; CDR3aa: CASSARTSGVTDTQYF; CDR3nt: TGTGCCAGCAGCGCCCGGACTAGCGGGGTAACAGATACGCAGTATTTT
d_gene: .; abundance: .; v_gene: TRBV29-1; j_gene: TRBJ1-2; CDR3aa: CSAATDYGYTF; CDR3nt: TGCAGCGCTGCCACAGACTATGGCTACACCTTC
d_gene: .; abundance: .; v_gene: TRBV6-5; j_gene: TRBJ1-2; CDR3aa: CASSPRGDGYTF; CDR3nt: TGTGCCAGCAGCCCACGGGGGGATGGCTACACCTTC
d_gene: .; abundance: .; v_gene: TRBV5-6; j_gene: TRBJ1-6; CDR3aa: CASSLDSLDSPLHF; CDR3nt: TGTGCCAGCAGCTTGGACAGTTTAGATTCACCCCTCCACTTT
d_gene: TRBD1; abundance: .; v_gene: TRBV6-5; j_gene: TRBJ1-1; CDR3aa: CASRRGLNTEAFF; CDR3nt: TGTGCCAGCAGAAGGGGGCTGAACACTGAAGCTTTCTTT
d_gene: .; abundance: .; v_gene: TRBV7-9; j_gene: TRBJ1-3; CDR3aa: CASSLTGRNTIYF; CDR3nt: TGTGCCAGCAGCTTAACAGGGAGAAACACCATATATTTT
d_gene: .; abundance: .; v_gene: TRBV27; j_gene: TRBJ1-2; CDR3aa: CASSLGGLSGYTF; CDR3nt: TGTGCCAGCAGTTTAGGGGGCTTATCTGGCTACACCTTC
d_gene: TRBD1; abundance: .; v_gene: TRBV7-2; j_gene: TRBJ2-1; CDR3aa: CASSPRTGNEQFF; CDR3nt: TGTGCCAGCAGCCCTAGGACAGGGAATGAGCAGTTCTTC
d_gene: .; abundance: once; v_gene: TRBV19; j_gene: TRBJ1-2; CDR3aa: CASSIRGGPTPYTF; CDR3nt: TGTGCCAGTAGTATAAGGGGGGGCCCGACCCCTTACACCTTC
d_gene: .; abundance: .; v_gene: TRBV6-6; j_gene: TRBJ1-6; CDR3aa: CASSYSRGYNSPLHF; CDR3nt: TGTGCCAGCAGTTACTCTAGGGGGTATAATTCACCCCTCCACTTT
d_gene: TRBD1; abundance: few; v_gene: TRBV12-3/TRBV12-4; j_gene: TRBJ2-5; CDR3aa: CASSGQVVKTQYF; CDR3nt: TGTGCCAGCAGTGGACAGGTTGTAAAGACCCAGTACTTC
d_gene: .; abundance: .; v_gene: TRBV20-1; j_gene: TRBJ1-2; CDR3aa: CSAPVGGGYTF; CDR3nt: TGCAGTGCTCCGGTCGGGGGAGGCTACACCTTC
d_gene: .; abundance: once; v_gene: TRBV5-1; j_gene: TRBJ2-2; CDR3aa: CASSLAPGAGELFF; CDR3nt: TGCGCCAGCAGCTTGGCCCCAGGGGCCGGGGAGCTGTTTTTT
d_gene: .; abundance: .; v_gene: TRBV6-1; j_gene: TRBJ1-5; CDR3aa: CASSEGTGGATWGFSNQPQHF; CDR3nt: TGTGCCAGCAGTGAAGGGACGGGGGGAGCCACCTGGGGCTTTAGCAATCAGCCCCAGCATTTT
d_gene: .; abundance: .; v_gene: TRBV18; j_gene: TRBJ1-5; CDR3aa: CASSPQSDQPQHF; CDR3nt: TGTGCCAGCTCACCACAGTCAGATCAGCCCCAGCATTTT
d_gene: TRBD1; abundance: .; v_gene: TRBV9; j_gene: TRBJ1-3; CDR3aa: CASSVAIQGATSGNTIYF; CDR3nt: TGTGCCAGCAGCGTAGCCATACAGGGGGCGACTTCTGGAAACACCATATATTTT
d_gene: .; abundance: .; v_gene: TRBV7-8; j_gene: TRBJ1-5; CDR3aa: CASSFVTGTPNQPQHF; CDR3nt: TGTGCCAGCAGCTTTGTAACCGGGACACCTAATCAGCCCCAGCATTTT
d_gene: .; abundance: .; v_gene: TRBV12-3/TRBV12-4; j_gene: TRBJ2-7; CDR3aa: CASRLRVGYEQYF; CDR3nt: TGTGCCAGCAGACTCAGGGTAGGGTACGAGCAGTACTTC
d_gene: TRBD1; abundance: .; v_gene: TRBV2; j_gene: TRBJ1-1; CDR3aa: CASRETGKITEAFF; CDR3nt: TGTGCCAGCAGGGAGACAGGGAAGATCACTGAAGCTTTCTTT
d_gene: TRBD1; abundance: .; v_gene: TRBV5-1; j_gene: TRBJ1-1; CDR3aa: CASSPGQGNTEAFF; CDR3nt: TGCGCCAGCAGCCCGGGACAGGGCAACACTGAAGCTTTCTTT
d_gene: .; abundance: .; v_gene: TRBV13; j_gene: TRBJ1-1; CDR3aa: CASSLRGRYTEAFF; CDR3nt: TGTGCCAGCAGCTTACGGGGGAGGTACACTGAAGCTTTCTTT
d_gene: .; abundance: .; v_gene: TRBV6-5; j_gene: TRBJ1-5; CDR3aa: CASSSDSTNQPQHF; CDR3nt: TGTGCCAGCAGTTCGGACAGTACCAATCAGCCCCAGCATTTT
d_gene: TRBD1; abundance: .; v_gene: TRBV30; j_gene: TRBJ1-3; CDR3aa: CAWSPGGIKNTIYF; CDR3nt: TGTGCCTGGAGCCCAGGGGGCATAAAAAACACCATATATTTT
d_gene: .; abundance: .; v_gene: TRBV6-5; j_gene: TRBJ2-3; CDR3aa: CASSYGGGQADTQYF; CDR3nt: TGTGCCAGCAGTTACGGGGGGGGGCAGGCAGATACGCAGTATTTT
d_gene: .; abundance: .; v_gene: TRBV10-3; j_gene: TRBJ2-3; CDR3aa: CAITGVKGGTDTQYF; CDR3nt: TGTGCCATCACGGGTGTGAAGGGAGGCACAGATACGCAGTATTTT
d_gene: .; abundance: few; v_gene: TRBV18; j_gene: TRBJ1-2; CDR3aa: CASSSARLANYGYTF; CDR3nt: TGTGCCAGCTCTTCGGCGCGACTCGCTAACTATGGCTACACCTTC
d_gene: .; abundance: .; v_gene: TRBV10-3; j_gene: TRBJ2-3; CDR3aa: CAISPTSGSTDTQYF; CDR3nt: TGTGCCATCAGTCCGACTAGTGGGAGCACAGATACGCAGTATTTT
d_gene: .; abundance: .; v_gene: TRBV5-1; j_gene: TRBJ2-3; CDR3aa: CASSNRDTDTQYF; CDR3nt: TGCGCCAGCAGCAACAGGGACACAGATACGCAGTATTTT
d_gene: TRBD1; abundance: .; v_gene: TRBV2; j_gene: TRBJ2-7; CDR3aa: CASTLEYGRGYEQYF; CDR3nt: TGTGCCAGCACCCTAGAATACGGCAGGGGGTACGAGCAGTACTTC
d_gene: .; abundance: .; v_gene: TRBV10-2; j_gene: TRBJ1-3; CDR3aa: CASTGLTSGNTIYF; CDR3nt: TGCGCCAGCACGGGACTTACCTCTGGAAACACCATATATTTT
d_gene: .; abundance: .; v_gene: TRBV5-1; j_gene: TRBJ1-2; CDR3aa: CASSSAREGEVYTF; CDR3nt: TGCGCCAGCAGCTCTGCTCGGGAGGGGGAAGTCTACACCTTC
d_gene: .; abundance: .; v_gene: TRBV11-2; j_gene: TRBJ2-3; CDR3aa: CASSLFPTGTYSTDTQYF; CDR3nt: TGTGCCAGCAGCTTATTTCCCACCGGGACTTATAGCACAGATACGCAGTATTTT
d_gene: TRBD1; abundance: .; v_gene: TRBV7-2; j_gene: TRBJ1-1; CDR3aa: CASSLYGTANTEAFF; CDR3nt: TGTGCCAGCAGCTTATATGGGACAGCGAACACTGAAGCTTTCTTT
d_gene: .; abundance: .; v_gene: TRBV7-6; j_gene: TRBJ2-7; CDR3aa: CASSPRAGPSSYEQYF; CDR3nt: TGTGCCAGCAGCCCTAGGGCAGGGCCTAGCTCCTACGAGCAGTACTTC
d_gene: .; abundance: .; v_gene: TRBV5-1; j_gene: TRBJ2-2; CDR3aa: CASSRDGNTGELFF; CDR3nt: TGCGCCAGCAGTAGAGATGGGAACACCGGGGAGCTGTTTTTT